The rows below give T cell receptor beta chains drawn from one sample of a study of blood T cell repertoires in COVID-19. Profiled with immunoSEQ multiplex PCR; TCRdb holds only in-frame clones, not every one. The profile shows under 450,000 clones, around 89% of them singletons. Source material: peripheral blood. The receptors originated from a woman between 40 and 50 years old with COVID-19, enrolled during active disease. Each CDR3 is given with its conserved first and last residue. Fields, in order: V gene, D gene, clone size, J gene, CDR3 protein, CDR3 DNA. A D gene is named only where the DNA matches it firmly. Clone sizes are given selectively: once, few, many, or a class where the clone is expanded.

>TRBV18|.|few|TRBJ2-7
CASSPLGSSYEQYF
TGTGCCAGCTCACCTTTGGGGAGCTCCTACGAGCAGTACTTC
>TRBV14|.|.|TRBJ1-3
CASSPPGTGNTIYF
TGTGCCAGCAGCCCACCAGGGACTGGAAACACCATATATTTT
>TRBV6-5|.|.|TRBJ1-5
CASRRPGGDQPQHF
TGTGCCAGCAGAAGGCCCGGGGGGGATCAGCCCCAGCATTTT
>TRBV5-1|.|.|TRBJ2-1
CASSAGGNEQFF
TGCGCCAGCAGCGCTGGGGGGAATGAGCAGTTCTTC
>TRBV2|TRBD1|once|TRBJ1-5
CASRGLGTVSNQPQHF
TGTGCCAGCAGGGGGTTGGGGACAGTTAGCAATCAGCCCCAGCATTTT
>TRBV3-1/TRBV3-2|.|.|TRBJ1-1
CASSPTDRPMKAFF
TGTGCCAGCAGCCCGACCGACAGACCCATGAAAGCTTTCTTT
>TRBV5-4|TRBD1|.|TRBJ1-2
CASSLGDRGHYGYTF
TGTGCCAGCAGCTTGGGGGACAGGGGGCACTATGGCTACACCTTC
>TRBV4-1|TRBD1|.|TRBJ2-2
CASSQRDRGYTGELFF
TGCGCCAGCAGCCAAAGGGACAGGGGTTACACCGGGGAGCTGTTTTTT
>TRBV7-9|.|once|TRBJ1-2
CASSKSGTAINYGYTF
TGTGCCAGCAGCAAGAGCGGGACCGCAATTAACTATGGCTACACCTTC
>TRBV9|TRBD1|.|TRBJ1-2
CASSIQGQGNGYTF
TGTGCCAGCAGCATCCAGGGACAGGGCAATGGCTACACCTTC
>TRBV10-3|TRBD1|.|TRBJ1-3
CAISARGQGTGSGNTIYF
TGTGCCATCAGCGCAAGGGGACAGGGAACGGGCTCTGGAAACACCATATATTTT
>TRBV19|.|once|TRBJ1-4
CASSIGRQFNEKLFF
TGTGCCAGTAGTATAGGTAGACAGTTTAATGAAAAACTGTTTTTT
>TRBV29-1|TRBD2|.|TRBJ2-3
CSGDAGEGTDTQYF
TGCAGCGGGGATGCGGGAGAGGGCACAGATACGCAGTATTTT
>TRBV24-1|.|.|TRBJ2-1
CATSETTGALIYNEQFF
TGTGCCACCAGTGAAACTACTGGGGCATTAATCTACAATGAGCAGTTCTTC
>TRBV25-1|.|once|TRBJ1-1
CASSGYREGFAEAFF
TGTGCCAGCAGTGGGTACAGGGAAGGGTTCGCTGAAGCTTTCTTT
>TRBV7-2|.|.|TRBJ1-3
CASSFRVRGNTIYF
TGTGCCAGCAGTTTCAGAGTCAGGGGAAACACCATATATTTT
>TRBV27|.|.|TRBJ1-2
CASSARQFPGPRGYTF
TGTGCCAGCAGTGCCAGACAGTTCCCTGGGCCGCGGGGCTACACCTTC
>TRBV29-1|.|.|TRBJ1-2
CSVDLGVYGYTF
TGCAGCGTTGATCTCGGGGTCTATGGCTACACCTTC
>TRBV2|.|.|TRBJ1-2
CASTWGREGGYTF
TGTGCCAGCACCTGGGGTAGGGAGGGTGGCTACACCTTC
>TRBV9|.|.|TRBJ2-2
CASSSKGDLRPGELFF
TGTGCCAGCAGCTCGAAAGGGGATCTGCGACCCGGGGAGCTGTTTTTT
>TRBV7-9|.|.|TRBJ1-2
CASSWRRGYTF
TGTGCCAGCAGCTGGAGACGAGGCTACACCTTC
>TRBV7-8|TRBD2|.|TRBJ2-7
CASSLASETSGYEQYF
TGTGCCAGCAGCTTAGCGTCCGAGACTAGCGGCTACGAGCAGTACTTC
>TRBV5-1|.|.|TRBJ1-3
CASSLLQGSGNTIYF
TGCGCCAGCAGCTTGTTACAGGGATCCGGAAACACCATATATTTT
>TRBV19|TRBD1|.|TRBJ1-5
CASVQGRQPQHF
TGTGCCAGTGTACAGGGGAGACAGCCCCAGCATTTT
>TRBV7-7|TRBD1|few|TRBJ1-1
CASSQLGQGAEAFF
TGTGCTAGCAGCCAACTGGGACAGGGCGCCGAAGCTTTCTTT
>TRBV4-1|TRBD1|once|TRBJ1-2
CASSQDLIETGVGGYTF
TGCGCCAGCAGCCAAGACTTGATTGAGACAGGGGTGGGAGGCTACACCTTC
>TRBV28|TRBD2|.|TRBJ2-2
CASSTGTSGSVVTGELFF
TGTGCCAGCAGTACCGGGACTAGCGGGAGCGTAGTAACCGGGGAGCTGTTTTTT
>TRBV28|.|once|TRBJ1-4
CASSFRGGNEKLFF
TGTGCCAGCAGTTTCAGGGGCGGAAATGAAAAACTGTTTTTT
>TRBV3-1/TRBV3-2|.|.|TRBJ2-7
CASRPVAYEQYF
TGTGCCAGCAGGCCGGTCGCCTACGAGCAGTACTTC
>TRBV7-2|TRBD1|.|TRBJ1-2
CASSRRGQGHGYTF
TGTGCCAGCAGCCGGAGGGGACAGGGCCATGGCTACACCTTC
>TRBV27|.|.|TRBJ1-1
CASSLGQRGTEAFF
TGTGCCAGCAGTTTAGGACAGAGAGGCACTGAAGCTTTCTTT
>TRBV4-3|TRBD1|.|TRBJ2-7
CASSQEGQGLYEQYF
TGCGCCAGCAGCCAAGAAGGACAGGGGCTCTACGAGCAGTACTTC
>TRBV5-6|.|once|TRBJ1-4
CASSLDRLNEKLFF
TGTGCCAGCAGCTTGGACCGACTAAATGAAAAACTGTTTTTT
>TRBV5-1|.|.|TRBJ1-1
CASSLAGRTGGTTEAFF
TGCGCCAGCAGCTTGGCGGGACGGACGGGAGGGACCACTGAAGCTTTCTTT
>TRBV18|.|once|TRBJ1-4
CASSPRRTEGNEKLFF
TGTGCCAGCTCACCAAGGAGGACGGAGGGGAATGAAAAACTGTTTTTT
>TRBV4-3|TRBD2|.|TRBJ2-1
CASSQGLAGAGEQFF
TGCGCCAGCAGCCAAGGACTAGCGGGAGCTGGTGAGCAGTTCTTC
>TRBV5-5|.|.|TRBJ2-2
CASLWTAAGELFF
TGTGCCAGCCTTTGGACAGCCGCCGGGGAGCTGTTTTTT
>TRBV27|.|once|TRBJ2-4
CASSPSGWRLELAKNIQYF
TGTGCCAGCAGCCCCTCGGGGTGGCGCTTGGAGCTAGCCAAAAACATTCAGTACTTC
>TRBV19|TRBD1|.|TRBJ1-5
CASREQGPRQPQHF
TGTGCCAGTAGAGAACAGGGGCCCCGTCAGCCCCAGCATTTT
>TRBV5-1|.|few|TRBJ1-3
CASSLAGGTIYF
TGCGCCAGCAGCTTGGCCGGGGGCACCATATATTTT
>TRBV10-3|.|few|TRBJ1-1
CATGQANTEAFF
TGTGCCACCGGCCAGGCGAACACTGAAGCTTTCTTT
>TRBV2|.|.|TRBJ1-5
CATSPGNQPQHF
TGTGCCACATCACCAGGCAATCAGCCCCAGCATTTT
>TRBV20-1|.|.|TRBJ1-2
CSAAEVFGYTF
TGCAGTGCGGCGGAGGTATTTGGCTACACCTTC
>TRBV29-1|.|.|TRBJ2-1
CSVEGAQDEQFF
TGCAGCGTTGAAGGCGCGCAAGATGAGCAGTTCTTC
>TRBV3-1/TRBV3-2|.|once|TRBJ2-3
CASSHTVTSTDTQYF
TGTGCCAGCAGCCATACGGTTACTAGCACAGATACGCAGTATTTT
>TRBV6-5|TRBD2|.|TRBJ2-2
CASSPTSVNTGELFF
TGTGCCAGCAGTCCAACTAGCGTTAACACCGGGGAGCTGTTTTTT
>TRBV29-1|TRBD1|.|TRBJ2-7
CSVAGTGQGYEQYF
TGCAGCGTCGCCGGGACAGGACAGGGCTACGAGCAGTACTTC
>TRBV27|.|few|TRBJ1-4
CASSRQATGEKLFF
TGTGCCAGCTCACGACAGGCCACAGGGGAAAAACTGTTTTTT
>TRBV7-3|TRBD2|.|TRBJ2-1
CASSLGLPSGGVDEQFF
TGTGCCAGCAGCTTAGGTCTTCCTAGCGGGGGTGTCGATGAGCAGTTCTTC
>TRBV6-2/TRBV6-3|TRBD1|.|TRBJ1-1
CASSEDRRKMNTEAFF
TGTGCCAGCAGTGAGGACAGGAGAAAAATGAACACTGAAGCTTTCTTT
>TRBV5-1|TRBD1|.|TRBJ1-1
CASSPRGQGASTEAFF
TGCGCCAGCAGCCCGCGAGGACAGGGGGCTTCCACTGAAGCTTTCTTT
>TRBV5-6|TRBD2|.|TRBJ2-7
CASSLGGGRTYEQYF
TGTGCCAGCAGCTTGGGTGGCGGGAGGACCTACGAGCAGTACTTC
>TRBV7-2|TRBD1|.|TRBJ1-5
CASSPGGSSNQPQHF
TGTGCCAGCAGCCCAGGGGGGTCTAGCAATCAGCCCCAGCATTTT
>TRBV7-6|.|.|TRBJ2-1
CASSLAGSSSYNEQFF
TGTGCCAGCAGCTTAGCGGGCTCAAGCTCCTACAATGAGCAGTTCTTC
>TRBV6-6|.|.|TRBJ1-2
CASSLLRPTNYGYTF
TGTGCCAGCAGTTTACTCCGTCCTACTAACTATGGCTACACCTTC
>TRBV6-6|.|.|TRBJ2-5
CASSPADRSQETQYF
TGTGCCAGCAGTCCAGCCGACAGGTCCCAAGAGACCCAGTACTTC
>TRBV28|.|.|TRBJ1-6
CASSLGEQKNSPLHF
TGTGCCAGCAGCCTAGGGGAACAGAAAAATTCACCCCTCCACTTT
>TRBV19|TRBD1|.|TRBJ1-5
CASRKRDREGQPQHF
TGTGCCAGTAGGAAGCGGGACAGGGAAGGCCAGCCCCAGCATTTT